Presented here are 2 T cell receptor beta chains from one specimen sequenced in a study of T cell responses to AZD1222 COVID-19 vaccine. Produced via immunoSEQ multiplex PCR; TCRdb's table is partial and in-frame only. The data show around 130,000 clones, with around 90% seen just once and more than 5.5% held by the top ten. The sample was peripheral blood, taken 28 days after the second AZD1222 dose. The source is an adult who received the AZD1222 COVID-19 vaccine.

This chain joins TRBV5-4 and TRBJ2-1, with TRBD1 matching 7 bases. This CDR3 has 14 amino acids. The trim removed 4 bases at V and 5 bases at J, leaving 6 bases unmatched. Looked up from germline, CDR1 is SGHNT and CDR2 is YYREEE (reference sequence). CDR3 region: CASSKWDRDNEQFF. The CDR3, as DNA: TGTGCCAGCAGCAAATGGGACAGAGACAATGAGCAGTTCTTC.

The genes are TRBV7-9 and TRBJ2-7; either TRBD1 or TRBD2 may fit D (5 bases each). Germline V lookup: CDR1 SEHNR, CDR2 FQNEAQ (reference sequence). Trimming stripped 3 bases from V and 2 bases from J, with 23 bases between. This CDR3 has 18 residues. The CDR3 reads CASSFGRMGNRDPYEQYF. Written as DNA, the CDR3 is TGTGCCAGCAGCTTTGGGCGGATGGGGAACCGGGACCCCTACGAGCAGTACTTC.